Here is one TCR beta chain with its context. The antigen is undetermined. This entry is derived from a study of post-analysis software for immune sequencing data. V shed 0 bases and J shed 5 bases, with 13 bases lying between them. Germline V gives CDR1 MGHRA, CDR2 YSYEKL. The CDR3 is 15 residues long. Prepared libraries of TCR beta cDNA carried unique molecular identifiers. Using its own MiXCR run on the PCR reads, TCRdb lists one record per CDR3 protein. Counted here are some 690,000 distinct CDR3 sequences, roughly three fifths occurring once; the ten biggest clones make up approximately 10%. Findings of the study overall: Controls had lower frequencies than patients of a handful of TRBV segments, which included TRBV5-6, TRBV5-1 and TRBV20-1. For normalized Chao1 diversity, multiple sclerosis patients scored significantly lower than controls did.

The specimen was blood. This chain joins TRBV4-1 and TRBJ2-5, with D unclear. The clonotype comes from a girl under 10 years old with multiple sclerosis. The CDR3 reads CASSQELMAGETQYF. CDR3 in DNA: TGCGCCAGCAGCCAAGAGTTAATGGCAGGCGAGACCCAGTACTTC.